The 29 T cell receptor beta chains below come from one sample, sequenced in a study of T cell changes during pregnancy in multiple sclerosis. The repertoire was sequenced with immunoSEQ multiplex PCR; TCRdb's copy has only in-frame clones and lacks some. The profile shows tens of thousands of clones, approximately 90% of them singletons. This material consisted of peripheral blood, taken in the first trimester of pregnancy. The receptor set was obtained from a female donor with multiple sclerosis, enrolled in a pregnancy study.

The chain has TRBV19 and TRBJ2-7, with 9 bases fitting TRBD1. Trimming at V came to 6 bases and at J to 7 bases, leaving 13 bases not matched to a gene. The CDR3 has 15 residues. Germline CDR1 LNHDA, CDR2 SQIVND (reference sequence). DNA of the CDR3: TGTGCCAGTAGATCCGCCGGGACAGGGATGAGGGAGCAGTACTTC. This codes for CASRSAGTGMREQYF.

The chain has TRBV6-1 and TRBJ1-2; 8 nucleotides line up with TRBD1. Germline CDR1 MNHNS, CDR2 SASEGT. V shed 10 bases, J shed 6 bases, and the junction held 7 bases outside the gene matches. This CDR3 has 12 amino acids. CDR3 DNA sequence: TGTGCCATCAGCGGACAGGGCCATGGCTACACCTTC. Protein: CAISGQGHGYTF.

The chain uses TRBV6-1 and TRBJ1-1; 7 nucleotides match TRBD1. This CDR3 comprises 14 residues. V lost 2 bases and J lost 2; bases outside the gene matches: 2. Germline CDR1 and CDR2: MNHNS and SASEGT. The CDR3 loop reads CASSEWTGNTEAFF. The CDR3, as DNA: TGTGCCAGCAGTGAATGGACAGGAAACACTGAAGCTTTCTTT.

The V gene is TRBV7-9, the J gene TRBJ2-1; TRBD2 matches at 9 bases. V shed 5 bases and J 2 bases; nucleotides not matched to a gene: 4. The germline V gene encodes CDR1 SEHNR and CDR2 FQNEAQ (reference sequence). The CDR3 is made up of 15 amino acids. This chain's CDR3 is CASSISGRPYNEQFF. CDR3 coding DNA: TGTGCCAGCAGCATTAGCGGGAGACCCTACAATGAGCAGTTCTTC.

The CDR3 DNA reads as TGTGCCAGCAGTCCCGAGGGGACTAGCGGGAGTTATCGCCAAGAGACCCAGTACTTC. Translating gives CASSPEGTSGSYRQETQYF. This sequence joins TRBV28 and TRBJ2-5, with 14 bases lining up with TRBD2. Germline V gene sequence: CDR1 MDHEN, CDR2 SYDVKM. The V and J ends lost 5 bases and 1 base, in that order; junction bases with no gene match: 12. This CDR3 spans 19 amino acids.

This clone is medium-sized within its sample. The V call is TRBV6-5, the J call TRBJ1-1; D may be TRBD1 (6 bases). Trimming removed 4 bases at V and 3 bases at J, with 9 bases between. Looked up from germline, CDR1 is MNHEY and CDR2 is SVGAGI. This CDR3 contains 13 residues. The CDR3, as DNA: TGTGCCAGCAGTTCACAGGGAGACACTGAAGCTTTCTTT. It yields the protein CASSSQGDTEAFF.

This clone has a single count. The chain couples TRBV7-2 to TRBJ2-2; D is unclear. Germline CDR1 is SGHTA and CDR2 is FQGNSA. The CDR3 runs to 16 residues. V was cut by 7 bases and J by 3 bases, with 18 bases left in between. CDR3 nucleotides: TGTGCCAGCAACCTACTCGAGACTCGGGACACCGGGGAGCTGTTTTTT. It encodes CASNLLETRDTGELFF.

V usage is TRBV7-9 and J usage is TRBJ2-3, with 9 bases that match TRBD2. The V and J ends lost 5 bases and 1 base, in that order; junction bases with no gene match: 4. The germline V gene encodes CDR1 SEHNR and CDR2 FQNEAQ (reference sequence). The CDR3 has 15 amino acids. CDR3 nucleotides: TGTGCCAGCAGCGGGCGACTAGCGGGCACAGATACGCAGTATTTT. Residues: CASSGRLAGTDTQYF.

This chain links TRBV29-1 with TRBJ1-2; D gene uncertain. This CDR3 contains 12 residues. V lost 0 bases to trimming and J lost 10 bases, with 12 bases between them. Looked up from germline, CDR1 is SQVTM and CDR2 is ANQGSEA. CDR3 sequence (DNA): TGCAGCGTTGAAGATTATCCGGGGTCCTACACCTTC. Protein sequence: CSVEDYPGSYTF.

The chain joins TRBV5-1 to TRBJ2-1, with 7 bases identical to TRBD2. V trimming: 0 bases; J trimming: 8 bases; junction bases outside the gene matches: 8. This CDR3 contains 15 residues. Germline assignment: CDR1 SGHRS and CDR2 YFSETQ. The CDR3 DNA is TGCGCCAGCAGCTTGGGGACTAGTAATCGGTATGAGCAGTTCTTC. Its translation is CASSLGTSNRYEQFF.

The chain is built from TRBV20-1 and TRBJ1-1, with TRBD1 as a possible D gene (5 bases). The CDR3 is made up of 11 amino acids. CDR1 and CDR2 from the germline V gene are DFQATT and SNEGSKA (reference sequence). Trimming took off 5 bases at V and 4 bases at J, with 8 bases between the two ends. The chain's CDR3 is CSAPRVTEAFF. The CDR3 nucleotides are TGCAGTGCTCCCAGGGTCACTGAAGCTTTCTTT.

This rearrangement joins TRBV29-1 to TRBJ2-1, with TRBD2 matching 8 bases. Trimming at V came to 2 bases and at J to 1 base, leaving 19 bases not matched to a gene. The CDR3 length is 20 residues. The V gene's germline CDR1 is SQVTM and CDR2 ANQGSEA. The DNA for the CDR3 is TGCAGCGTTGAACCATTCGGGGGGGACGGTTTCGGGGGATCCTACAATGAGCAGTTCTTC. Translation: CSVEPFGGDGFGGSYNEQFF.

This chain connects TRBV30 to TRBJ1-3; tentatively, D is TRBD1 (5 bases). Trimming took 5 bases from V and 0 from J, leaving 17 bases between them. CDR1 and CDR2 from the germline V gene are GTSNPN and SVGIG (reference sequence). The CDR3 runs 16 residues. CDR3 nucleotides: TGTGCCTGGCAACTGGGTAAGGACATCTCTGGAAACACCATATATTTT. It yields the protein CAWQLGKDISGNTIYF. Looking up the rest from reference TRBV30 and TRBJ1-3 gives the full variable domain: SQTIHQWPATLVQPVGSPLSLECTVEGTSNPNLYWYRQAAGRGLQLLFYSVGIGQISSEVPQNLSASRPQDRQFILSSKKLLLSDSGFYLCAWQLGKDISGNTIYFGEGSWLTVV.

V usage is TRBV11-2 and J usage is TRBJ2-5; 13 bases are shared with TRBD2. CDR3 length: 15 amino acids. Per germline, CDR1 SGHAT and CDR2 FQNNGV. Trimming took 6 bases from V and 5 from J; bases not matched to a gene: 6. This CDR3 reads CASRGLAGRAETQYF. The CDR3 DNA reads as TGTGCCAGCAGGGGACTAGCGGGAAGAGCGGAGACCCAGTACTTC. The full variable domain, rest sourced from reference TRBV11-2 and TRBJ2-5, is EAGVAQSPRYKIIEKRQSVAFWCNPISGHATLYWYQQILGQGPKLLIQFQNNGVVDDSQLPKDRFSAERLKGVDSTLKIQPAKLEDSAVYLCASRGLAGRAETQYFGPGTRLLVL.

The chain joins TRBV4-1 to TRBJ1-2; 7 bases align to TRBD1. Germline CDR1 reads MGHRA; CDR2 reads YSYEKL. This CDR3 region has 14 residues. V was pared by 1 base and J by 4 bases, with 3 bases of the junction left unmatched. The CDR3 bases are TGCGCCAGCAGCCAAGTAAGGGACAGCTATGGCTACACCTTC. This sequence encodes CASSQVRDSYGYTF.

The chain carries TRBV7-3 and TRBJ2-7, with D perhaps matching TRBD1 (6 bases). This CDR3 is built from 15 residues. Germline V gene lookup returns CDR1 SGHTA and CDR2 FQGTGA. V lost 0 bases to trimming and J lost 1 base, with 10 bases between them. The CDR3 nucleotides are TGTGCCAGCAGCTTAACGGGACAAGGGTCCTACGAGCAGTACTTC. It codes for CASSLTGQGSYEQYF.

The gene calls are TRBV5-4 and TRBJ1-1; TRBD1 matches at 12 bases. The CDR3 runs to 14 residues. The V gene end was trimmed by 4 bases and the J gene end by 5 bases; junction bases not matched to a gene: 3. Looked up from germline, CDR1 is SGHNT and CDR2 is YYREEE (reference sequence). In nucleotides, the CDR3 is TGTGCCAGCAGCCAGGGACAGGGGGCTACTGAAGCTTTCTTT. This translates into CASSQGQGATEAFF.

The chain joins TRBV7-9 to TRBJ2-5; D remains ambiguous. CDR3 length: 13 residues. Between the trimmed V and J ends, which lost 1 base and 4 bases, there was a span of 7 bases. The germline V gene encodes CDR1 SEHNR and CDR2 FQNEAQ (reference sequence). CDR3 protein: CASSLGVLETQYF. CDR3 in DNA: TGTGCCAGCAGCTTAGGCGTTTTAGAGACCCAGTACTTC.

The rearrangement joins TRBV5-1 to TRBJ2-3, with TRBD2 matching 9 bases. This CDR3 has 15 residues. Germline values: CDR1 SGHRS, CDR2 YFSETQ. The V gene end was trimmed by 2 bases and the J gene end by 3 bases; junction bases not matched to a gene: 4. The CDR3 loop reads CASSFPTSGTDTQYF. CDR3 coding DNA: TGCGCCAGCAGCTTTCCGACTAGCGGAACAGATACGCAGTATTTT. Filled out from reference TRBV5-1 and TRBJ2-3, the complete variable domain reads KAGVTQTPRYLIKTRGQQVTLSCSPISGHRSVSWYQQTPGQGLQFLFEYFSETQRNKGNFPGRFSGRQFSNSRSEMNVSTLELGDSALYLCASSFPTSGTDTQYFGPGTRLTVL.

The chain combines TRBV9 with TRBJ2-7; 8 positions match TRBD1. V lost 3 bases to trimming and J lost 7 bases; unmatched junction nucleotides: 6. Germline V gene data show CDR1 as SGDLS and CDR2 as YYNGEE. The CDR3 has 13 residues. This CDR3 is CASSDRGAPEQYF. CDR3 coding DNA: TGTGCCAGCAGCGACAGGGGGGCTCCGGAGCAGTACTTC. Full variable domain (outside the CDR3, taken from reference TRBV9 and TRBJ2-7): DSGVTQTPKHLITATGQRVTLRCSPRSGDLSVYWYQQSLDQGLQFLIQYYNGEERAKGNILERFSAQQFPDLHSELNLSSLELGDSALYFCASSDRGAPEQYFGPGTRLTVT.

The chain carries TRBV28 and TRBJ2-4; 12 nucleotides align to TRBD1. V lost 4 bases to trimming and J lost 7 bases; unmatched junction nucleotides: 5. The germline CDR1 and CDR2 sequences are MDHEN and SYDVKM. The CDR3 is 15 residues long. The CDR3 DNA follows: TGTGCCAGCAGTTCGACTGGGACAGGGGGCAACATTCAGTACTTC. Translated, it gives CASSSTGTGGNIQYF. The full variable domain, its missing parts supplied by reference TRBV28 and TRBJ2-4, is DVKVTQSSRYLVKRTGEKVFLECVQDMDHENMFWYRQDPGLGLRLIYFSYDVKMKEKGDIPEGYSVSREKKERFSLILESASTNQTSMYLCASSSTGTGGNIQYFGAGTRLSVL.

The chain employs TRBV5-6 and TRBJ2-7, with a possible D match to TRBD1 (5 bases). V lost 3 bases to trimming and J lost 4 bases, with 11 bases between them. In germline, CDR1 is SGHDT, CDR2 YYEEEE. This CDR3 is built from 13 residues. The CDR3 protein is CASSSGPSYEQYF. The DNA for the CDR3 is TGTGCCAGCAGCTCAGGGCCCTCTTACGAGCAGTACTTC.

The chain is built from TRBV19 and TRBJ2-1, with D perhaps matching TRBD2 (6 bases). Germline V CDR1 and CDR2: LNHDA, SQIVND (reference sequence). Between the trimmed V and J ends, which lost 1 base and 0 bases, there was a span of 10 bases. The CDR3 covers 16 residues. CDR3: CASSIGEARSYNEQFF. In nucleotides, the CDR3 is TGTGCCAGTAGTATAGGGGAGGCCCGCTCCTACAATGAGCAGTTCTTC. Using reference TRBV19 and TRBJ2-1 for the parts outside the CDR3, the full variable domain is DGGITQSPKYLFRKEGQNVTLSCEQNLNHDAMYWYRQDPGQGLRLIYYSQIVNDFQKGDIAEGYSVSREKKESFPLTVTSAQKNPTAFYLCASSIGEARSYNEQFFGPGTRLTVL.

CDR3 in DNA: TGTGCCAGCAGCTTCGCCGGCGGGAGGAGCTCCTACGAGCAGTACTTC. This gives the protein CASSFAGGRSSYEQYF. J is TRBJ2-7 and V is TRBV7-9, with 8 nucleotides matching TRBD2. The germline CDR1 and CDR2 sequences are SEHNR and FQNEAQ (reference sequence). After removal of 3 bases from V and 0 bases from J, the junction contained 7 bases not matched to a gene. The CDR3 extends over 16 amino acids.

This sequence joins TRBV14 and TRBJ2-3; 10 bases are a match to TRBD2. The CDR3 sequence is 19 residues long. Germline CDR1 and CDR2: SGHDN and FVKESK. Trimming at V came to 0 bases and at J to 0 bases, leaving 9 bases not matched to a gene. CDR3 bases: TGTGCCAGCAGCCAAGAGAGGCGGACTAGCGGTTCTAGCACAGATACGCAGTATTTT. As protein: CASSQERRTSGSSTDTQYF.

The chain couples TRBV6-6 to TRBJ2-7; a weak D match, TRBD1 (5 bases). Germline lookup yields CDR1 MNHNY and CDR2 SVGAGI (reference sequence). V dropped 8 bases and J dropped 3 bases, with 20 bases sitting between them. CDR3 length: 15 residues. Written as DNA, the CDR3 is TGTGCCAGCTCGAATGCTCAGGGTTGGATCTACGAGCAGTACTTC. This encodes CASSNAQGWIYEQYF.

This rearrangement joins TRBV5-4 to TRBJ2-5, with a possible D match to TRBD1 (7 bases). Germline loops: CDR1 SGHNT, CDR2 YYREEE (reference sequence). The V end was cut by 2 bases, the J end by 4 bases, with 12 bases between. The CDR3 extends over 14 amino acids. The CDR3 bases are TGTGCCAGCAGCTTCCAGGGGGGAGGAGAGACCCAGTACTTC. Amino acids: CASSFQGGGETQYF.

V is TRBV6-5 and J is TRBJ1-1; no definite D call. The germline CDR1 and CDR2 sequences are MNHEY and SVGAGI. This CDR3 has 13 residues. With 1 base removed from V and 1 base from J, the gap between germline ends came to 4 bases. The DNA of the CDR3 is TGTGCCAGCAGTTACTTCCAGAACACTGAAGCTTTCTTT. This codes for CASSYFQNTEAFF.

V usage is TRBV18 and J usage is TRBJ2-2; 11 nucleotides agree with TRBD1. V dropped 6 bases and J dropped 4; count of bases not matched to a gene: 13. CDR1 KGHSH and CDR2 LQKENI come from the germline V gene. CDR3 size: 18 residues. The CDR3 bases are TGTGCCAGCTCGCTTAGAGGCCTCGGGACAGGGGGCACCGGGGAGCTGTTTTTT. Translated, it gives CASSLRGLGTGGTGELFF.